Shown below are 32 T cell receptor beta chains from a single sample sequenced in a study of T cell responses to AZD1222 COVID-19 vaccine. Sequencing used immunoSEQ multiplex PCR; TCRdb keeps in-frame clones, though not all of them. The sample holds approximately 120,000 clones, approximately 82% seen once. The sequencing here drew on peripheral blood, taken 28 days after the second AZD1222 dose. These receptors originate from an adult who received the AZD1222 COVID-19 vaccine.

The chain employs TRBV27 and TRBJ2-2; no firm D call. V was pared by 3 bases and J by 3 bases, with 17 bases between. The germline V gene encodes CDR1 MNHEY and CDR2 SMNVEV (reference sequence). This CDR3 spans 17 amino acids. The CDR3 loop is CASSFPSEGPYTGELFF. For the CDR3, the DNA is TGTGCCAGCAGTTTTCCTTCGGAAGGGCCCTACACCGGGGAGCTGTTTTTT.

CDR3 sequence reads: CASSSRGLLRIREWDETQYF. CDR3 coding DNA: TGTGCCAGCAGTTCCCGGGGCCTCCTTCGGATCCGGGAATGGGACGAGACCCAGTACTTC. This sequence joins TRBV27 and TRBJ2-5; either TRBD1 or TRBD2 may fit D (5 bases each). Trimming took 4 bases from V and 5 from J, leaving 32 bases between them. This CDR3 is 20 amino acids long. The germline gives CDR1 MNHEY, CDR2 SMNVEV (reference sequence).

Only one count was recorded for this clone. The rearrangement links TRBV9 to TRBJ1-2; D might be TRBD1 (6 bases). From germline, CDR1 is SGDLS and CDR2 YYNGEE. The CDR3 is made up of 16 amino acids. V lost 4 bases and J lost 8, with 24 bases in between. The CDR3 DNA follows: TGTGCCAGCAGCCCGAGTGAGGGCGGACTTCAGGGGGGCTACACCTTC. Its translation is CASSPSEGGLQGGYTF.

Only one count was recorded for this clone. The rearrangement links TRBV7-9 to TRBJ1-3; D may be TRBD1 (5 bases). V was clipped by 5 bases and J by 1 base, with 15 bases between them. The CDR3 length is 16 residues. Germline lookup yields CDR1 SEHNR and CDR2 FQNEAQ (reference sequence). Written as DNA, the CDR3 is TGTGCCAGCAGCCCCACTCGACGGGGGTCTGGAAACACCATATATTTT. This sequence encodes CASSPTRRGSGNTIYF.

The V gene is TRBV28, the J gene TRBJ1-1; D not certain. In germline, CDR1 is MDHEN, CDR2 SYDVKM. The CDR3 is 13 residues long. Deletions cut 7 bases from V and 1 base from J, with 10 bases between. CDR3 region: CASTRQANTEAFF. The CDR3 nucleotides read TGTGCCAGCACGCGGCAGGCGAACACTGAAGCTTTCTTT.

This rearrangement joins TRBV5-1 to TRBJ2-7, with D possibly called TRBD1 or TRBD2 (5 bases each). Germline V lookup: CDR1 SGHRS, CDR2 YFSETQ. The CDR3 has 15 amino acids. V lost 0 bases and J lost 0, with 10 bases in between. In DNA form, the CDR3 reads TGCGCCAGCAGCTTGGGAGGGACCAGCTCCTACGAGCAGTACTTC. Its protein product is CASSLGGTSSYEQYF.

This chain uses TRBV11-3 with TRBJ1-1, with D possibly matching TRBD1 (5 bases). Germline V CDR1 and CDR2: SGHNT, YENEEA. V was clipped by 0 bases and J by 3 bases, with 8 bases between them. The CDR3 runs 14 residues. The CDR3: CASSLEGTDTEAFF. CDR3 in DNA: TGTGCCAGCAGCTTAGAAGGGACCGACACTGAAGCTTTCTTT.

CDR3 coding DNA: TGTGCCAGCAGCTTGGGGGGACTATCGAAGCAGTTCTTC. Translated, it gives CASSLGGLSKQFF. This sequence joins TRBV7-2 and TRBJ2-1, with 7 bases identical to TRBD2. This CDR3 contains 13 residues. V lost 3 bases and J lost 11; bases outside the gene matches: 7. Germline assignment: CDR1 SGHTA and CDR2 FQGNSA.

This chain uses TRBV2 with TRBJ1-5; no definite D call. Germline V gene lookup returns CDR1 SNHLY and CDR2 FYNNEI. V shed 7 bases and J shed 4 bases, with 11 bases lying between them. CDR3 length equals 13 residues. The CDR3 loop reads CASKSFGNQPQHF. The DNA of the CDR3 is TGTGCCAGCAAGAGTTTCGGGAATCAGCCCCAGCATTTT.

The CDR3 bases are TGTGCCAGCAGTCCTGGACTAGCGGGGGCACAGGGGACCCAGTACTTC. Its protein is CASSPGLAGAQGTQYF. V usage is TRBV7-6 and J usage is TRBJ2-5; 13 nucleotides align to TRBD2. CDR3 length: 16 residues. V dropped 6 bases and J dropped 7; count of bases not matched to a gene: 11. The germline CDR1 and CDR2 sequences are SGHVS and FNYEAQ.

This chain joins TRBV2 and TRBJ1-1, with TRBD1 matching 9 bases. CDR1 and CDR2 (germline): SNHLY, FYNNEI. Trimming cost V 6 bases and J 5 bases; bases outside gene matches: 4. This CDR3 has 13 residues. The CDR3 here is CASRWTGATEAFF. The CDR3 coding sequence is TGTGCCAGCAGATGGACAGGGGCGACTGAAGCTTTCTTT.

The chain has TRBV6-5 and TRBJ1-1, with D possibly being TRBD1 (5 bases). V was shortened by 2 bases and J by 4 bases, with 8 bases between the two germline ends. Germline CDR1 reads MNHEY; CDR2 reads SVGAGI. CDR3 length: 13 residues. CDR3 coding DNA: TGTGCCAGCAGTTACAGGGGCCGCACTGAAGCTTTCTTT. It is translated as CASSYRGRTEAFF.

As concerns this clone: One junction end does not reproduce the germline sequence, and a read error may be involved. The chain carries TRBV11-3 and TRBJ2-7; maybe TRBD1 (6 bases). In germline, CDR1 is SGHNT, CDR2 YENEEA. This CDR3 has 15 residues. The CDR3 sequence is CASSLGAGASSEQYF. CDR3 in DNA: TGTGCCAGCAGCTTAGGGGCAGGGGCCTCCTCCGAGCAGTACTTC.

This sequence joins TRBV7-9 and TRBJ1-1, with D possibly matching TRBD1 (6 bases). V was cut by 5 bases and J by 0 bases, with 13 bases left in between. The CDR3 loop spans 15 amino acids. CDR1 SEHNR and CDR2 FQNEAQ come from the germline V gene (reference sequence). The CDR3 is CASSHRDNMNTEAFF. The CDR3 bases are TGTGCCAGCAGCCACCGGGACAACATGAACACTGAAGCTTTCTTT.

J is TRBJ2-2 and V is TRBV5-1; D remains ambiguous. The V end was cut by 4 bases, the J end by 10 bases, with 8 bases between. The CDR3 contains 11 residues. CDR1 and CDR2 from the germline V gene are SGHRS and YFSETQ. The CDR3 DNA follows: TGCGCCAGCAGCAGTTGGGAGGAGCTGTTTTTT. Protein product: CASSSWEELFF.

The chain recombines TRBV7-8 with TRBJ2-7; 9 bases line up with TRBD1. CDR1 SGHVS and CDR2 FQNEAQ come from the germline V gene. The CDR3 spans 18 residues. V dropped 8 bases and J dropped 1; count of bases not matched to a gene: 18. The CDR3 sequence: CASRLRRFTGGSSYEQYF. The CDR3 coding sequence is TGTGCCAGCCGGTTGCGCAGATTTACAGGGGGCAGTTCCTACGAGCAGTACTTC.

The chain uses TRBV27 and TRBJ2-3, with 7 bases that match TRBD1. Trimming cost V 8 bases and J 5 bases; bases outside gene matches: 19. This CDR3 spans 17 amino acids. CDR1 is MNHEY, CDR2 SMNVEV, per germline (reference sequence). This CDR3 is CASQRSGQARFGDTQYF. The CDR3 DNA follows: TGTGCCAGCCAACGATCCGGACAGGCGAGGTTCGGAGATACGCAGTATTTT.

The gene calls are TRBV6-2 or TRBV6-3 and TRBJ1-2; D not resolved. This CDR3 spans 16 amino acids. Germline V CDR1 and CDR2: MNHEY, SVGEGT. V lost 2 bases to trimming and J lost 2 bases, with 15 bases between them. The CDR3 here is CASSYRGGQPNYGYTF. The CDR3 bases are TGTGCCAGCAGTTACCGCGGCGGCCAGCCGAACTATGGCTACACCTTC.

This clone came up a few times. The chain carries TRBV28 and TRBJ1-2, with no clear D. The CDR3 totals 12 residues. Germline lookup yields CDR1 MDHEN and CDR2 SYDVKM. V was shortened by 4 bases and J by 8 bases, with 11 bases between the two germline ends. The CDR3 nucleotides are TGTGCCAGCAGTTCTCTCAAGTACGGCTACACCTTC. Translated: CASSSLKYGYTF.

The V gene is TRBV4-3, the J gene TRBJ1-2, with a weak D call TRBD1 (6 bases). With 0 bases removed from V and 0 bases from J, the gap between germline ends came to 11 bases. This CDR3 has 16 residues. Germline V gives CDR1 LGHNA, CDR2 YSLEER. The CDR3 loop is CASSQEGGLSNYGYTF. DNA of the CDR3: TGCGCCAGCAGCCAAGAAGGGGGACTATCTAACTATGGCTACACCTTC.

This rearrangement joins TRBV6-5 to TRBJ1-4; D perhaps matches TRBD1 (5 bases). Germline CDR1 and CDR2: MNHEY and SVGAGI. With 0 bases removed from V and 7 bases from J, the gap between germline ends came to 15 bases. The CDR3 runs to 16 residues. CDR3 nucleotide sequence: TGTGCCAGCAGTTACTCGAGCGGGGGAGAGGGTGAAAAACTGTTTTTT. It translates to CASSYSSGGEGEKLFF.

DNA for the CDR3: TGCGCCAGCAGCACCGGGACAGAGGGCGGTCGTGGCCAGTACTTC. Encoded protein: CASSTGTEGGRGQYF. This chain joins TRBV5-1 and TRBJ2-5; 7 bases are a match to TRBD1. Germline CDR1 and CDR2: SGHRS and YFSETQ. V was pared by 4 bases and J by 10 bases, with 16 bases of the junction left unmatched. The CDR3 runs 15 residues. Together with reference TRBV5-1 and TRBJ2-5, the CDR3 gives the full variable domain: KAGVTQTPRYLIKTRGQQVTLSCSPISGHRSVSWYQQTPGQGLQFLFEYFSETQRNKGNFPGRFSGRQFSNSRSEMNVSTLELGDSALYLCASSTGTEGGRGQYFGPGTRLLVL.

V is TRBV29-1 and J is TRBJ1-2; maybe TRBD1 (6 bases). This CDR3 comprises 13 residues. CDR1 and CDR2 from the germline V gene are SQVTM and ANQGSEA. The ends were cut back, 3 bases at V and 2 bases at J, with 10 bases in the middle. CDR3 DNA: TGCAGCGTTGAGACGGACAGAAACTATGGCTACACCTTC. Residues: CSVETDRNYGYTF.

This clone showed up just a few times. V is TRBV6-1 and J is TRBJ1-4; D perhaps matches TRBD1 (5 bases). Trimming removed 6 bases from V and 8 bases from J, with 16 bases in between. This CDR3 comprises 14 residues. Germline-derived CDR1 and CDR2 are MNHNS and SASEGT. For the CDR3, the DNA is TGTGCCAGCAGCCCACCAGGGTTTAGCGAAAAACTGTTTTTT. It is translated as CASSPPGFSEKLFF.

The rearrangement links TRBV19 to TRBJ2-1; maybe TRBD2 (5 bases). The V and J ends lost 5 bases and 9 bases respectively, with 8 bases between them. The CDR3 contains 11 residues. The germline gives CDR1 LNHDA, CDR2 SQIVND (reference sequence). The CDR3 bases are TGTGCCAGTAGTGTGAGGGTTGAGCAGTTCTTC. Protein sequence: CASSVRVEQFF. The whole variable domain, filled in from reference TRBV19 and TRBJ2-1, reads DGGITQSPKYLFRKEGQNVTLSCEQNLNHDAMYWYRQDPGQGLRLIYYSQIVNDFQKGDIAEGYSVSREKKESFPLTVTSAQKNPTAFYLCASSVRVEQFFGPGTRLTVL.

The CDR3 DNA reads TGCGCCAGCAGGTCGGACCTGAACACTGAAGCTTTCTTT. Encoded protein: CASRSDLNTEAFF. The rearrangement links TRBV5-1 to TRBJ1-1; D uncertain. The germline gives CDR1 SGHRS, CDR2 YFSETQ. Trimming pared 5 bases from V and 0 bases from J, leaving 8 bases between. This CDR3 comprises 13 residues.

This clone showed up just once. The DNA for the CDR3 is TGCAGCGCTGCTCCGGGACAGGCTTATACTGAAGCTTTCTTT. Translation gives CSAAPGQAYTEAFF. The chain is built from TRBV29-1 and TRBJ1-1; 8 positions agree with TRBD1. The J segment lost 5 bases and the V segment lost 7 bases, leaving 12 bases of the junction unmatched. There are 14 residues in the CDR3. CDR1 and CDR2 from the germline V gene are SQVTM and ANQGSEA.

The V gene is TRBV25-1, the J gene TRBJ1-1; D not certain. The CDR3 is made up of 14 amino acids. CDR1 is MGHDK, CDR2 SYGVNS, per germline. Trimming took 1 base from V and 10 from J, leaving 16 bases between them. The DNA of the CDR3 is TGTGCCAGCAGTGAATCGGGCTTACTACGGGGAGCTTTCTTT. Translated: CASSESGLLRGAFF.

The V call is TRBV7-9, the J call TRBJ1-1, with D unclear. Looked up from germline, CDR1 is SEHNR and CDR2 is FQNEAQ (reference sequence). This CDR3 is built from 10 residues. Trimming stripped 4 bases from V and 9 bases from J, with 6 bases between. CDR3: CASSYNQAFF. The CDR3 nucleotides read TGTGCCAGCAGCTATAACCAAGCTTTCTTT.

The count of this clone is one. The gene calls are TRBV27 and TRBJ1-6, with 10 positions matching TRBD1. With V trimmed by 7 bases and J by 5 bases, 2 bases remained unmatched. This CDR3 is built from 14 residues. CDR1 MNHEY and CDR2 SMNVEV come from the germline V gene (reference sequence). CDR3 in amino acids: CASKGQGNNSPLHF. CDR3 nucleotides: TGTGCCAGCAAGGGACAGGGGAATAATTCACCCCTCCACTTT.

The J gene is TRBJ2-1, the V gene TRBV29-1, with D perhaps TRBD1 (7 bases). From germline, CDR1 is SQVTM and CDR2 ANQGSEA. Trimming removed 3 bases at V and 0 bases at J, with 9 bases between. The CDR3 totals 14 residues. The CDR3 loop is CSVDQGGSYNEQFF. The CDR3 nucleotides are TGCAGCGTTGATCAGGGGGGCTCCTACAATGAGCAGTTCTTC.

The V call is TRBV14, the J call TRBJ2-3; maybe TRBD2 (6 bases). V dropped 3 bases and J dropped 8 bases, with 6 bases sitting between them. Looked up from germline, CDR1 is SGHDN and CDR2 is FVKESK. The CDR3 is made up of 11 amino acids. The CDR3 bases are TGTGCCAGCAGCCAGACTAGTACGCAGTATTTT. The encoded protein is CASSQTSTQYF.